Each of the 7 T cell receptor beta chains below was sequenced from the same sample in a study of control samples from healthy donors and cancer patients. The table came from immunoSEQ multiplex PCR; TCRdb's copy has only in-frame clones and leaves some out. This repertoire shows approximately 100,000 clones, almost 85% found once; its top ten account for roughly 2%. The sequenced sample consisted of blood. Receptor source: a man aged 60-69 years in good health.

CDR3 coding DNA: TGTGCCAGTAGTTCGGGACTAGCGAGGGAGCAGTTCTTC. It codes for CASSSGLAREQFF. The chain employs TRBV19 and TRBJ2-1; 10 bases agree with TRBD2. The CDR3 is made up of 13 amino acids. V trimming: 5 bases; J trimming: 10 bases; junction bases outside the gene matches: 5. CDR1 and CDR2 from the germline V gene are LNHDA and SQIVND (reference sequence).

The V and J genes are TRBV6-5 and TRBJ2-3, with D possibly matching TRBD2 (5 bases). Between the trimmed V and J ends, which lost 7 bases and 5 bases, there was a span of 16 bases. CDR1 is MNHEY and CDR2 is SVGAGI in the germline V gene. This CDR3 spans 14 amino acids. CDR3 sequence (DNA): TGTGCCAGCACCGATCTGGGCCGGGGAGATACGCAGTATTTT. Its translation: CASTDLGRGDTQYF.

The rearrangement joins TRBV7-3 to TRBJ2-1; 10 nucleotides align to TRBD2. Looked up from germline, CDR1 is SGHTA and CDR2 is FQGTGA. The J segment lost 12 bases and the V segment lost 2 bases, leaving 10 bases of the junction unmatched. CDR3 length: 15 amino acids. CDR3: CASSLLAGDGGLQFF. CDR3 nucleotide sequence: TGTGCCAGCAGCTTACTAGCGGGGGACGGCGGCCTGCAGTTCTTC.

This clone occurred once. The chain joins TRBV5-8 to TRBJ2-7; D gene ambiguous. This CDR3 is built from 14 residues. Germline-derived CDR1 and CDR2 are SGHTS and YDEGEE. V lost 1 base and J 0 bases, leaving 8 bases between the germline ends. CDR3 nucleotides: TGTGCCAGCAGCTTGATACAGAACTCCTACGAGCAGTACTTC. This sequence encodes CASSLIQNSYEQYF.

This clone was observed a handful of times. The rearrangement joins TRBV6-5 to TRBJ1-5; the D gene is possibly TRBD1 (6 bases). Germline V lookup: CDR1 MNHEY, CDR2 SVGAGI. The V and J ends lost 6 bases and 0 bases respectively, with 12 bases between them. The CDR3 sequence is 15 residues long. CDR3 coding DNA: TGTGCCAGCAGGATACAGGGAGGTAGCAATCAGCCCCAGCATTTT. Its translation: CASRIQGGSNQPQHF.

The rearrangement links TRBV27 to TRBJ1-6, with TRBD1 matching over 7 bases. This CDR3 is 15 amino acids long. CDR1 and CDR2 (germline): MNHEY, SMNVEV (reference sequence). V lost 1 base, J lost 10 bases, and 7 bases stayed unmatched. CDR3 in amino acids: CASSLYDRVRSPLHF. CDR3 nucleotide sequence: TGTGCCAGCAGTTTATACGACAGGGTAAGGTCACCCCTCCACTTT.

The V call is TRBV6-5, the J call TRBJ1-2; 7 bases agree with TRBD1. The V gene end was trimmed by 0 bases and the J gene end by 8 bases; junction bases not matched to a gene: 3. Germline V gives CDR1 MNHEY, CDR2 SVGAGI. The CDR3 runs 13 residues. The CDR3 bases are TGTGCCAGCAGTTACTCGGCAGGGGGAGGCTACACCTTC. Translation: CASSYSAGGGYTF.